This TCR beta chain comes out of a study of cytomegalovirus exposure and HLA in healthy donors. CDR3 size: 16 residues. V gave up 0 bases and J gave up 5 bases; unmatched junction bases: 2. The germline V gene encodes CDR1 MNHEY and CDR2 SMNVEV (reference sequence). General observations from the study: Relative to equally common others, HLA-associated TCR beta chains showed greater clonal expansion in a later analysis. Reports state that TCR beta sequences accurately predicted most subjects' HLA-A and HLA-B alleles. V- and J-gene trimming of TCR beta was linked (in a later analysis) to a missense DCLRE1C variant.

In the case of this clone: As yet, its antigen is unknown.

Use of 60 Vbeta and 13 Jbeta primers characterized the PCR. Clones were read by immunoSEQ multiplex PCR, and TCRdb kept only the in-frame ones, dropping some. The sample records 150,000 to 200,000 clones, 68% being singletons. Material for sequencing was PBMCs. The gene calls are TRBV27 and TRBJ2-1; 12 positions agree with TRBD2. This clonotype originated in a woman younger than 30 in good health and CMV-seropositive. The CDR3 DNA reads as TGTGCCAGCAGTTTATCGACTAGCGGGAGCGACAATGAGCAGTTCTTC. It encodes CASSLSTSGSDNEQFF.